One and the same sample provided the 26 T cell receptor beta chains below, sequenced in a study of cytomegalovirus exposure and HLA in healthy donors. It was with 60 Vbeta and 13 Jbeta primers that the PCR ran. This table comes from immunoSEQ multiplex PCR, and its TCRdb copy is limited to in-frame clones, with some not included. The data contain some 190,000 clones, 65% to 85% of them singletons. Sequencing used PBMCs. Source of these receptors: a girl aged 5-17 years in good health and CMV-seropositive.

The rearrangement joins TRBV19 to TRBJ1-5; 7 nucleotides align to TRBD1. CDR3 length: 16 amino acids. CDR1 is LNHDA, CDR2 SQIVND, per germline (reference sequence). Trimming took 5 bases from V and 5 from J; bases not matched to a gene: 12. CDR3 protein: CASSSTGPTGHQPQHF. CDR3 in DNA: TGTGCCAGTAGTTCTACGGGGCCGACAGGGCATCAGCCCCAGCATTTT. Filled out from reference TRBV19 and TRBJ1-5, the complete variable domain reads DGGITQSPKYLFRKEGQNVTLSCEQNLNHDAMYWYRQDPGQGLRLIYYSQIVNDFQKGDIAEGYSVSREKKESFPLTVTSAQKNPTAFYLCASSSTGPTGHQPQHFGDGTRLSIL.

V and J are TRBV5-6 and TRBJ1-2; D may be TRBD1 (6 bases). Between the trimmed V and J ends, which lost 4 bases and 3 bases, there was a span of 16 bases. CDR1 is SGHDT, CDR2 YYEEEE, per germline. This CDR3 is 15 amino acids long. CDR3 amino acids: CASSHQTGGYYGYTF. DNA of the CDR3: TGTGCCAGCAGCCATCAGACGGGGGGCTACTATGGCTACACCTTC.

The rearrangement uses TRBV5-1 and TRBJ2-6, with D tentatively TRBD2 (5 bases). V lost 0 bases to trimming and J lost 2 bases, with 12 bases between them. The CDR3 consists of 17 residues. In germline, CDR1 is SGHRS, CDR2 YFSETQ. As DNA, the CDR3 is TGCGCCAGCAGCTTGGCTATAGGGAGAACTGGGGCCAACGTCCTGACTTTC. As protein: CASSLAIGRTGANVLTF. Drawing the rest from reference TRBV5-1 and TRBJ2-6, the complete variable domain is KAGVTQTPRYLIKTRGQQVTLSCSPISGHRSVSWYQQTPGQGLQFLFEYFSETQRNKGNFPGRFSGRQFSNSRSEMNVSTLELGDSALYLCASSLAIGRTGANVLTFGAGSRLTVL.

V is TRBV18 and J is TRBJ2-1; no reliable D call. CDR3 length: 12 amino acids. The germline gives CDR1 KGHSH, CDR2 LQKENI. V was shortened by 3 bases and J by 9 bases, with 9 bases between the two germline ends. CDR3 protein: CASSPGRGEQFF. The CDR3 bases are TGTGCCAGCTCACCGGGTCGCGGTGAGCAGTTCTTC.

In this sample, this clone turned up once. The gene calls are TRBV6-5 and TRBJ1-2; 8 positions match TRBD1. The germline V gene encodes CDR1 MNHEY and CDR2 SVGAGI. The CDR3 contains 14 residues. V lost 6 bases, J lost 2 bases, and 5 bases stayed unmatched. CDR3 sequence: CASSPGGANYGYTF. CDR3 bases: TGTGCCAGCAGCCCAGGGGGCGCGAACTATGGCTACACCTTC.

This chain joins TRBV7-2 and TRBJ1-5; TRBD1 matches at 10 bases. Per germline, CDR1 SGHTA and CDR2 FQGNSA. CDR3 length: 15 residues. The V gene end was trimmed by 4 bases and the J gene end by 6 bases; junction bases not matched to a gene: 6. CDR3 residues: CASSYGQGVGQPQHF. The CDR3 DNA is TGTGCCAGCAGCTACGGACAGGGGGTTGGTCAGCCCCAGCATTTT.

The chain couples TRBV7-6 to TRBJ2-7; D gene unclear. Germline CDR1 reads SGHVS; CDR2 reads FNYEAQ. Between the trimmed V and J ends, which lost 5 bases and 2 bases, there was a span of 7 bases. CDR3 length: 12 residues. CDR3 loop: CASSPWPYEQYF. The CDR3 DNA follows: TGTGCCAGCAGCCCATGGCCCTACGAGCAGTACTTC.

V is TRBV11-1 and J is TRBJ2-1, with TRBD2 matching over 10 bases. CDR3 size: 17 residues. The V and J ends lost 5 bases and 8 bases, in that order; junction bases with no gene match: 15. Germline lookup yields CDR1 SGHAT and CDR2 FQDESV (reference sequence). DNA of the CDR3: TGTGCCAGCAGCACCCCCCAGGAGCGGGAGGGCCCCTATGAGCAGTTCTTC. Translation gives CASSTPQEREGPYEQFF. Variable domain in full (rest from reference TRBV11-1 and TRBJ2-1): EAEVAQSPRYKITEKSQAVAFWCDPISGHATLYWYRQILGQGPELLVQFQDESVVDDSQLPKDRFSAERLKGVDSTLKIQPAELGDSAMYLCASSTPQEREGPYEQFFGPGTRLTVL.

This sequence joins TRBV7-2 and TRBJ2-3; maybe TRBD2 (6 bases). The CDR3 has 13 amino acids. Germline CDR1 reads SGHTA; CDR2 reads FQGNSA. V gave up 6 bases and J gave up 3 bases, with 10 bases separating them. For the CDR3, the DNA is TGTGCCAGCAGACAAAGCGGGACAGATACGCAGTATTTT. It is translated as CASRQSGTDTQYF.

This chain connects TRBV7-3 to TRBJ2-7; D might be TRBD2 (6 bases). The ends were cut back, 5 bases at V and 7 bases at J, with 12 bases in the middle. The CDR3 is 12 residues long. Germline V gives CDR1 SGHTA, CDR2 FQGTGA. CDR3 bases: TGTGCCAGCAGCCCTGGACGGGGGGAGCAGTACTTC. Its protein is CASSPGRGEQYF.

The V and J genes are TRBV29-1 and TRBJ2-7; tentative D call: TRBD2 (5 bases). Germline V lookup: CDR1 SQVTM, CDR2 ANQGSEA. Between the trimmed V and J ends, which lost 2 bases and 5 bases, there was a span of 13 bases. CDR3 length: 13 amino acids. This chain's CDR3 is CSVENAAGHEQYF. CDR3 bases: TGCAGCGTTGAAAACGCCGCGGGCCACGAGCAGTACTTC.

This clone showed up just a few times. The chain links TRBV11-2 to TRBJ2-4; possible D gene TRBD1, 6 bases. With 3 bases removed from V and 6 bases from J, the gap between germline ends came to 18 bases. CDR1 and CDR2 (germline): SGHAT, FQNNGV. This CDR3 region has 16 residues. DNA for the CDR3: TGTGCCAGCAGCTTTCGGCAGGGGAATATAGTAAACATTCAGTACTTC. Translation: CASSFRQGNIVNIQYF.

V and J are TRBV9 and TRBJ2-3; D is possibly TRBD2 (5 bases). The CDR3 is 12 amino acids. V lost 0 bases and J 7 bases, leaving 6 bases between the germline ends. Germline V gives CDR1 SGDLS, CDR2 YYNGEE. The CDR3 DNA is TGTGCCAGCAGCGTAGGAGGGAATACGCAGTATTTT. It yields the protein CASSVGGNTQYF.

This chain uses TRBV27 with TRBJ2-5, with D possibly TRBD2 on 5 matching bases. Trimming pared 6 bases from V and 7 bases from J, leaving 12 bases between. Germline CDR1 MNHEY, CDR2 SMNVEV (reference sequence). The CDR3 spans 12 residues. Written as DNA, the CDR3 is TGTGCCAGCAGCCCTACTCGGGGGACCCAGTACTTC. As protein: CASSPTRGTQYF.

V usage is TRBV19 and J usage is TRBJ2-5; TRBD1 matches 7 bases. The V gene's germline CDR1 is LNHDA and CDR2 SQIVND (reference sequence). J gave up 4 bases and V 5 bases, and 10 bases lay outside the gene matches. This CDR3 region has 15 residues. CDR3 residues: CASSGYRGGPETQYF. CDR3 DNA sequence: TGTGCCAGTAGTGGATACAGGGGCGGACCAGAGACCCAGTACTTC.

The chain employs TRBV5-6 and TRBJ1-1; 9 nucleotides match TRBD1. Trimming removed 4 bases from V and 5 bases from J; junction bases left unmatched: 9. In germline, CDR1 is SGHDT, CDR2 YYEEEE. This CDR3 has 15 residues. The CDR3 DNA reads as TGTGCCAGCAGCGGGCCGGGACAGGGACGAACTGAAGCTTTCTTT. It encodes CASSGPGQGRTEAFF.

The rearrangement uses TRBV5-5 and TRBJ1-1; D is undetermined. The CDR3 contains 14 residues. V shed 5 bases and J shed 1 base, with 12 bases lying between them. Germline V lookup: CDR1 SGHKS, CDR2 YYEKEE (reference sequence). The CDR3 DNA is TGTGCCAGCAGGCGTGGGGAGAAGAACACTGAAGCTTTCTTT. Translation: CASRRGEKNTEAFF.

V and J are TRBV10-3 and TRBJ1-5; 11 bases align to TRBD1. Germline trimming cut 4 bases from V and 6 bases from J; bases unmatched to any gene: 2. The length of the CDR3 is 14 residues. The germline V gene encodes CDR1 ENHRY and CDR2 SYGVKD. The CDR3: CAISAGTGGQPQHF. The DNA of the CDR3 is TGTGCCATCAGTGCCGGGACAGGGGGTCAGCCCCAGCATTTT.

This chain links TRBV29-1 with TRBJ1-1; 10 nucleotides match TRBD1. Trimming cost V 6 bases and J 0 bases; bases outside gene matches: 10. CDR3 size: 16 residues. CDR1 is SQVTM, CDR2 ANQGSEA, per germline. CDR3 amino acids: CSVASGTGVMNTEAFF. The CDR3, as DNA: TGCAGCGTAGCATCCGGGACAGGGGTCATGAACACTGAAGCTTTCTTT.

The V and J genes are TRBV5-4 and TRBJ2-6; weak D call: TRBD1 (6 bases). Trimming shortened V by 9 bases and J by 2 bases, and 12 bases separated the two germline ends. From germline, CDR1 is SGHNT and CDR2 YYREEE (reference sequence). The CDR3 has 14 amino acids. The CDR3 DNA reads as TGTGCCACCGGACAGAACCCTGGGGCCAACGTCCTGACTTTC. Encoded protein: CATGQNPGANVLTF.

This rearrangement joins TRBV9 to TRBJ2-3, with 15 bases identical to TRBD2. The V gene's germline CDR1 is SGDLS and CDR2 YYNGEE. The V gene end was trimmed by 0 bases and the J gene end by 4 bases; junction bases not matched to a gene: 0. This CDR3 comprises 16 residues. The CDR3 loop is CASSVGTSGRADTQYF. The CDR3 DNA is TGTGCCAGCAGCGTAGGGACTAGCGGGAGGGCAGATACGCAGTATTTT.

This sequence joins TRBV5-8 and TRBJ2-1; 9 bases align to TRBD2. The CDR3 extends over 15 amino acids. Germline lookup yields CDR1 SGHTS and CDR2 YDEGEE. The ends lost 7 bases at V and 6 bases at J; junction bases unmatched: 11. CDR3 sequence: CASRGIGLAFNEQFF. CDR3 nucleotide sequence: TGTGCCAGCCGAGGGATCGGACTAGCGTTCAATGAGCAGTTCTTC.

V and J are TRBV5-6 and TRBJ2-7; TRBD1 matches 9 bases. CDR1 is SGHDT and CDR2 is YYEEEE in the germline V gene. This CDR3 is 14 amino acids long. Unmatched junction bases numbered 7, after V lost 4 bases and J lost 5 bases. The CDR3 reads CASSRSGTGNEQYF. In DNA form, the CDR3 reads TGTGCCAGCAGCCGCTCCGGGACAGGGAACGAGCAGTACTTC.

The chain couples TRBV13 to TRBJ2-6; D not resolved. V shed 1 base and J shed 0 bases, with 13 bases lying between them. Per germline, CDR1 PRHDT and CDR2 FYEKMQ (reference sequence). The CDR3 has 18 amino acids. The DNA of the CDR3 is TGTGCCAGCAGCTTAGCTCTCCCAGGCTCCTCTGGGGCCAACGTCCTGACTTTC. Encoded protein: CASSLALPGSSGANVLTF. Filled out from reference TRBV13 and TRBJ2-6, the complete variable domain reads AAGVIQSPRHLIKEKRETATLKCYPIPRHDTVYWYQQGPGQDPQFLISFYEKMQSDKGSIPDRFSAQQFSDYHSELNMSSLELGDSALYFCASSLALPGSSGANVLTFGAGSRLTVL.

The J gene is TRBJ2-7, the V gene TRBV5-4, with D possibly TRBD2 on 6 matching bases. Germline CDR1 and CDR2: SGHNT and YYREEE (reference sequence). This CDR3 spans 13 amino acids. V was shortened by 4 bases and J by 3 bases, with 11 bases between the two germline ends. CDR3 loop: CASSAGTYYEQYF. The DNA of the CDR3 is TGTGCCAGCAGCGCAGGGACTTACTACGAGCAGTACTTC.

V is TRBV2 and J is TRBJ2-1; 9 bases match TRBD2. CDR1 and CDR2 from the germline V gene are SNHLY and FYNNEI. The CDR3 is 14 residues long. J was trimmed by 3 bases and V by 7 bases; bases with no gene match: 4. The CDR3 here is CASMATSGYNEQFF. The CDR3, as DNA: TGTGCCAGCATGGCGACTAGCGGCTACAATGAGCAGTTCTTC.